The 21 T cell receptor beta chains presented below share a single source sample, sequenced in a study of cytomegalovirus exposure and HLA in healthy donors. Both 60 Vbeta primers and 13 Jbeta primers went into the PCR. Data came from immunoSEQ multiplex PCR; TCRdb stores just in-frame clones and leaves some out. The data show roughly 300,000 clones, about nine tenths seen once. The sequencing input was PBMCs. Source of these receptors: a man in his forties in good health and CMV-seropositive.

The chain is built from TRBV18 and TRBJ1-1; D is undetermined. V lost 0 bases, J lost 0 bases, and 11 bases lay in between. Germline V gives CDR1 KGHSH, CDR2 LQKENI. The CDR3 is made up of 16 amino acids. CDR3 sequence reads: CASSPPYVSLNTEAFF. Written as DNA, the CDR3 is TGTGCCAGCTCACCACCTTATGTGAGTTTGAACACTGAAGCTTTCTTT.

The chain joins TRBV14 to TRBJ1-2, with 8 positions matching TRBD1. With V trimmed by 5 bases and J by 12 bases, 17 bases remained unmatched. CDR1 and CDR2 from the germline V gene are SGHDN and FVKESK. The CDR3 spans 15 residues. CDR3 in DNA: TGTGCCAGCAGCTCAACAGGGGGTCCCTTCGCAGGACACACCTTC. Residues: CASSSTGGPFAGHTF.

The count of this clone is one. The J gene is TRBJ1-2, the V gene TRBV7-6; perhaps TRBD1 as D (6 bases). The CDR3 consists of 13 residues. Germline V CDR1 and CDR2: SGHVS, FNYEAQ. V was shortened by 2 bases and J by 2 bases, with 6 bases between the two germline ends. CDR3: CASSLQGNYGYTF. As DNA, the CDR3 is TGTGCCAGCAGCTTACAGGGGAACTATGGCTACACCTTC.

This clone was seen once. The genes are TRBV29-1 and TRBJ2-7; D might be TRBD2 (7 bases). The germline gives CDR1 SQVTM, CDR2 ANQGSEA. Trimming pared 6 bases from V and 0 bases from J, leaving 15 bases between. The CDR3 has 14 residues. This CDR3 is CSVKGAGASYEQYF. CDR3 coding DNA: TGCAGCGTCAAAGGGGCGGGGGCCTCCTACGAGCAGTACTTC.

This clone was seen a handful of times. The chain is built from TRBV30 and TRBJ2-1; 7 bases are shared with TRBD2. The CDR3 is 14 amino acids. Germline values: CDR1 GTSNPN, CDR2 SVGIG (reference sequence). J was trimmed by 4 bases and V by 2 bases; bases with no gene match: 5. The CDR3 nucleotides read TGTGCCTGGAGTCAACCGGGAGGTTACAATGAGCAGTTCTTC. It codes for CAWSQPGGYNEQFF.

This clone was seen only a few times. This sequence joins TRBV28 and TRBJ1-2; the match to TRBD1 covers 8 bases. This CDR3 spans 18 amino acids. J was trimmed by 4 bases and V by 4 bases; bases with no gene match: 17. Germline CDR1 MDHEN, CDR2 SYDVKM. CDR3 DNA: TGTGCCAGCAGTTCCTTACCGGGACAGGAGACCTCTCGCTATGGCTACACCTTC. Translated: CASSSLPGQETSRYGYTF.

This chain connects TRBV13 to TRBJ2-1; maybe TRBD2 (6 bases). The CDR3 covers 14 residues. Germline V gene lookup returns CDR1 PRHDT and CDR2 FYEKMQ (reference sequence). V was pared by 5 bases and J by 6 bases, with 14 bases between. The CDR3 DNA follows: TGTGCCAGCAGCGTTCCGGGACTCGGCAATGAGCAGTTCTTC. This gives the protein CASSVPGLGNEQFF.

As for this clone: Within the sample, other DNA sequences also encode this same CDR3. This chain uses TRBV4-3 with TRBJ2-7; D may be TRBD2 (5 bases). Trimming cost V 0 bases and J 4 bases, with 7 bases left between them. This CDR3 comprises 13 residues. Germline V CDR1 and CDR2: LGHNA, YSLEER. CDR3 nucleotides: TGCGCCAGCAGCCAAGATCGGGGTTACGAGCAGTACTTC. Translating it yields CASSQDRGYEQYF.

This sequence joins TRBV12-5 and TRBJ2-7, with 14 nucleotides matching TRBD2. The CDR3 totals 17 residues. J gave up 5 bases and V 1 base, and 7 bases lay outside the gene matches. Germline V gene data show CDR1 as LGHNT and CDR2 as FRNRAP. The CDR3 reads CASGLDISGLAGDEQYF. CDR3 bases: TGTGCTAGTGGTTTGGATATATCGGGACTAGCGGGAGACGAGCAGTACTTC.

The rearrangement joins TRBV4-1 to TRBJ2-7; unclear D gene. Per germline, CDR1 MGHRA and CDR2 YSYEKL. Trimming stripped 1 base from V and 3 bases from J, with 16 bases between. This CDR3 is 16 amino acids long. The CDR3 coding sequence is TGCGCCAGCAGCCAAGTAATCAGCGCTAAGAACTACGAGCAGTACTTC. Translating gives CASSQVISAKNYEQYF.

The CDR3 region is CASSLLQDPTYEQYF. The CDR3 DNA reads TGTGCCAGCAGTTTATTACAGGACCCCACCTACGAGCAGTACTTC. This chain connects TRBV27 to TRBJ2-7; TRBD1 might be the D (5 bases). The ends were cut back, 1 base at V and 2 bases at J, with 12 bases in the middle. This CDR3 has 15 amino acids. Germline V lookup: CDR1 MNHEY, CDR2 SMNVEV (reference sequence).

This rearrangement joins TRBV4-1 to TRBJ1-5; no definite D call. Germline V gives CDR1 MGHRA, CDR2 YSYEKL. Between the trimmed V and J ends, which lost 1 base and 4 bases, there was a span of 5 bases. CDR3 length equals 13 residues. The CDR3 DNA sequence: TGCGCCAGCAGCCAAGTCGGTAATCAGCCCCAGCATTTT. Its protein product is CASSQVGNQPQHF.

Ten or more counts support this clone. The chain carries TRBV28 and TRBJ1-1; the D gene is possibly TRBD1 (6 bases). The V gene lost 7 bases and the J gene lost 8 bases, with 20 bases spanning the gap. From germline, CDR1 is MDHEN and CDR2 SYDVKM. This CDR3 has 14 residues. CDR3 DNA sequence: TGTGCCAGCATCTATACAGGGAGCCGCAGGGAAGCTTTCTTT. Translated, it gives CASIYTGSRREAFF.

The genes are TRBV27 and TRBJ2-7; TRBD2 aligns across 12 bases. V was pared by 4 bases and J by 7 bases, with 8 bases of the junction left unmatched. CDR1 is MNHEY, CDR2 SMNVEV, per germline (reference sequence). There are 15 residues in the CDR3. The CDR3 spells CASSSPGLAGWEQYF. CDR3 nucleotide sequence: TGTGCCAGCAGTTCCCCGGGACTAGCGGGCTGGGAGCAGTACTTC.

This rearrangement joins TRBV7-2 to TRBJ2-5; D gene unclear. Germline CDR1 SGHTA, CDR2 FQGNSA. The CDR3 is 12 residues long. Trimming removed 1 base at V and 12 bases at J, with 12 bases between. The CDR3 nucleotides read TGTGCCAGCAGCTTAGTAGGCCTCGAGGAGTACTTC. This gives the protein CASSLVGLEEYF.

The V and J genes are TRBV11-3 and TRBJ2-3; 8 positions agree with TRBD2. Germline-derived CDR1 and CDR2 are SGHNT and YENEEA. The junction had 8 bases not matched to a gene; V was cut back by 2 bases and J by 1 base. The length of the CDR3 is 17 residues. The CDR3 DNA follows: TGTGCCAGCAGCTTATTTAGCGGGACTGGAGGCACAGATACGCAGTATTTT. Translating it yields CASSLFSGTGGTDTQYF.

This rearrangement joins TRBV28 to TRBJ1-5; a possible D gene is TRBD1 (6 bases). Per germline, CDR1 MDHEN and CDR2 SYDVKM. The CDR3 sequence is 18 residues long. The germline V and J ends were trimmed by 10 bases and 2 bases, with 27 bases remaining between them. The CDR3 DNA follows: TGTGCCAACAGAACTTACCGGGACACCCCGAAGGGCAATCAGCCCCAGCATTTT. Protein product: CANRTYRDTPKGNQPQHF.

The chain combines TRBV27 with TRBJ2-7; 13 nucleotides agree with TRBD2. Trimming at V came to 2 bases and at J to 3 bases, leaving 1 base not matched to a gene. The CDR3 spans 15 residues. CDR1 and CDR2 (germline): MNHEY, SMNVEV (reference sequence). The CDR3 reads CASSLGLAGVYEQYF. The DNA of the CDR3 is TGTGCCAGCAGTTTAGGACTAGCGGGAGTCTACGAGCAGTACTTC.

For the CDR3, the DNA is TGTGCCAGCAGCTTAGCCACAGGGGGGCTATACGAGCAGTACTTC. Translation gives CASSLATGGLYEQYF. The chain links TRBV7-2 to TRBJ2-7; 8 nucleotides match TRBD1. Trimming took 0 bases from V and 4 from J; bases not matched to a gene: 5. This CDR3 comprises 15 residues. From germline, CDR1 is SGHTA and CDR2 FQGNSA.

The gene calls are TRBV19 and TRBJ2-1, with a weak D call TRBD1 (5 bases). V was cut by 3 bases and J by 7 bases, with 10 bases left in between. Germline CDR1 LNHDA, CDR2 SQIVND (reference sequence). The CDR3 extends over 13 amino acids. CDR3 sequence reads: CASSIPRDNEQFF. The CDR3 nucleotides read TGTGCCAGTAGTATCCCCAGGGATAATGAGCAGTTCTTC.

The V call is TRBV5-1, the J call TRBJ2-1, with unresolved D. The germline V gene has CDR1 SGHRS and CDR2 YFSETQ. The CDR3 contains 15 residues. V was cut by 2 bases and J by 0 bases, with 9 bases left in between. The CDR3 is CASSLDWNSYNEQFF. The DNA for the CDR3 is TGCGCCAGCAGCTTAGACTGGAACTCCTACAATGAGCAGTTCTTC.